This T cell receptor beta chain came from a study of technical replicates of blood from a few donors (dated by TCRdb to 2015 to 2018). The cysteine opens and the phenylalanine closes a CDR3 of 13 amino acids. Of the read, only the CDR3 DNA is kept; its 39 bases are in frame from base 1. V and J are truncated by 4 bases and 4 bases respectively, leaving an intervening sequence of 9 bases. As encoded in the germline V gene, CDR1 is SGHRS while CDR2 is YFSETQ. Comments on this clone: There is no known antigen for this receptor. Per-nucleotide qualities are absent, and no much larger clonotype sits a single base away.

Library preparation employed the immunoSEQ multiplex PCR assay. Held by TCRdb, this immuneACCESS table contains in-frame sequences only and omits some clones. Under half of the omission traces to an unresolved V gene where checked; the cause of the rest is unknown. This sample has around 70,000 clones in its table, and 85% to 95% of those were observed once. Jointly, the top ten make up more than 0.2% of the sample. Sequenced: T cells isolated from PBMCs. The sequence joins TRBV5-1 to TRBJ2-1; the D gene is unclear. The sequence came from a human donor in good health. The sequenced DNA is TGCGCCAGCAGCCCGACGGAGTACAATGAGCAGTTCTTC. Its protein product is CASSPTEYNEQFF.